These 11 T cell receptor beta chains were all obtained from the same sample, sequenced in a study of T cells in women clearing cervical HPV infection. This table comes from immunoSEQ multiplex PCR, and its TCRdb copy is limited to in-frame clones, with some not included. The sample holds 30,000 to 35,000 clones. Sequenced input: blood buffy coat. The receptors originated from a woman aged 18 to 69 with a cervical HPV16 infection that either progressed to CIN3+ or cleared (not recorded which).

As to this clone: The missing CDR3 end, 3 residues past where the read stops, is filled in from the germline J gene. The chain couples TRBV5-1 to TRBJ2-1; 9 bases line up with TRBD2. Germline CDR1 reads SGHRS; CDR2 reads YFSETQ. The CDR3 runs 16 residues. The trim removed 3 bases at V and 4 bases at J, leaving 8 bases unmatched. The sequenced CDR3 bases are TGCGCCAGCAGCTCCACCCCGCGGGGGGGATACAATGAG. This gives the protein CASSSTPRGGYNE. In full, the CDR3 reads CASSSTPRGGYNEQFF.

Remarks on this clone: The read comes to an end 3 residues before the CDR3 does, leaving the germline J gene to fill in the end. The chain is built from TRBV5-1 and TRBJ2-2; 9 bases fit TRBD1. There are 15 residues in the CDR3. Per germline, CDR1 SGHRS and CDR2 YFSETQ. The CDR3 DNA, read in part, is TGCGCCAGCAGCACCGCTACAGGGGGCGGTGAAAAG. It translates to CASSTATGGGEK. The full CDR3 is CASSTATGGGEKLFF.

Comments on this clone: The read ends 3 residues before the CDR3 terminus; that terminus is restored from the germline J gene. This chain links TRBV6-2 or TRBV6-3 with TRBJ1-2; D uncertain. The ends were cut back, 9 bases at V and 2 bases at J, with 10 bases in the middle. CDR1 is MNHEY, CDR2 SVGEGT, per germline. The CDR3 is 12 amino acids. The CDR3 here is CASRQGNYGYTF. The CDR3 DNA, read in part, is TGTGCCAGTCGTCAAGGGAACTATGGC.

As for this clone: The CDR3 is cut off 3 residues early in the read; its end comes from the germline J gene. The gene calls are TRBV7-2 and TRBJ2-7; D possibly corresponds to TRBD1 (5 bases). The CDR3 has 13 amino acids. Germline assignment: CDR1 SGHTA and CDR2 FQGNSA. Trimming cost V 5 bases and J 5 bases, with 13 bases left between them. The CDR3 DNA, read in part, is TGTGCCAGCAGCCAGCAGGGTATACACGAG. Translated, it gives CASSQQGIHE. The whole CDR3 region reads CASSQQGIHEQYF.

Turning to this clone: The read terminates 3 residues before the CDR3 end, so the remaining end is supplied by the germline J gene. This chain links TRBV2 with TRBJ1-4; TRBD1 agrees at 9 bases. CDR3 length: 16 amino acids. CDR1 is SNHLY, CDR2 FYNNEI, per germline. After removal of 5 bases from V and 7 bases from J, the junction contained 11 bases not matched to a gene. The sequenced CDR3 bases are TGTGCCAGCAGTCTCCGGATGACAGGGGGAAGTGAAAAA. Translating it yields CASSLRMTGGSEK. The entire CDR3 sequence reads CASSLRMTGGSEKLFF.

To note about this clone: The read ends 3 residues early relative to the CDR3; the germline J gene fills the gap. The J gene is TRBJ2-7, the V gene TRBV10-1, with 7 bases that match TRBD1. Germline V gene sequence: CDR1 WNHNN, CDR2 SYGVQD (reference sequence). This CDR3 has 12 residues. J lost 6 bases, V lost 3 bases, and 2 bases had no gene match. The CDR3 DNA, read in part, is TGCGCCAGCAGTGATCCAGGGGGCGAG. Its protein product is CASSDPGGE. The CDR3 in its entirety is CASSDPGGEQYF.

About this clone: The DNA ends 3 residues before the CDR3 does, and the rest of the CDR3 is filled in from the germline J gene. This sequence joins TRBV5-6 and TRBJ2-5; D gene unclear. V lost 4 bases, J lost 5 bases, and 6 bases lay in between. The CDR3 sequence is 11 residues long. CDR1 and CDR2 from the germline V gene are SGHDT and YYEEEE. Incomplete CDR3 DNA: TGTGCCAGCAGCGCGGTGGAGACC. This translates into CASSAVET. The entire CDR3 reads CASSAVETQYF.

On this clone: With the read ending 3 residues before the CDR3 end, the germline J gene is used to fill in that end. The chain has TRBV2 and TRBJ2-7; 9 nucleotides match TRBD2. CDR3 size: 15 residues. With V trimmed by 4 bases and J by 5 bases, 9 bases remained unmatched. Germline values: CDR1 SNHLY, CDR2 FYNNEI. The CDR3 here is CASSGLAGVVHEQYF. The CDR3 bases that were read are TGTGCCAGCAGTGGATTAGCGGGAGTGGTCCACGAG.

Points on this clone: The CDR3 end lies 3 residues beyond the end of the read and is filled in from the germline J gene. The rearrangement uses TRBV2 and TRBJ2-2, with D perhaps assigned TRBD1 or TRBD2 (5 bases each). CDR3 size: 14 residues. Germline loops: CDR1 SNHLY, CDR2 FYNNEI. The CDR3 sequence is CASERGSGANVLFF. CDR3 DNA (partial): TGTGCCAGCGAGAGGGGTTCTGGGGCCAACGTG. The full variable domain, in which reference TRBV2 and TRBJ2-2 provide the parts outside the CDR3, is EPEVTQTPSHQVTQMGQEVILRCVPISNHLYFYWYRQILGQKVEFLVSFYNNEISEKSEIFDDQFSVERPDGSNFTLKIRSTKLEDSAMYFCASERGSGANVLFFGEGSRLTVL.

On this clone itself: The CDR3 end lies 3 residues beyond the end of the read and is filled in from the germline J gene. The chain carries TRBV19 and TRBJ1-1, with no clear D. The CDR3 loop spans 12 amino acids. Germline V gene lookup returns CDR1 LNHDA and CDR2 SQIVND (reference sequence). The ends were cut back, 9 bases at V and 4 bases at J, with 12 bases in the middle. CDR3 loop: CARQSSVTEAFF. The CDR3 DNA, read in part, is TGTGCCAGACAGTCTTCGGTCACTGAA. The full variable domain, its missing parts supplied by reference TRBV19 and TRBJ1-1, is DGGITQSPKYLFRKEGQNVTLSCEQNLNHDAMYWYRQDPGQGLRLIYYSQIVNDFQKGDIAEGYSVSREKKESFPLTVTSAQKNPTAFYLCARQSSVTEAFFGQGTRLTVV.

About this clone itself: Read coverage stops 3 residues before the CDR3 terminus; the germline J gene supplies the remainder. V and J are TRBV7-3 and TRBJ2-5; TRBD2 matches 10 bases. The CDR3 has 16 residues. Germline values: CDR1 SGHTA, CDR2 FQGTGA. Incomplete CDR3 DNA: TGTGCCAGCAGCCTCAGCGGGAGGGGACTCACAGATACC. It specifies CASSLSGRGLTDT. The full CDR3 protein is CASSLSGRGLTDTQYF.